These 19 T cell receptor beta chains share one sample of origin, sequenced in a study of cytomegalovirus exposure and HLA in healthy donors (dated by TCRdb to the late 2010s). Libraries were built with the immunoSEQ multiplex PCR assay. The multiplex PCR relied on a mix of 60 forward primers for TCR Vbeta segments and 13 reverse primers for TCR Jbeta segments. The immuneACCESS repertoire file appears here via TCRdb, limited to in-frame rearrangements. These files lack a portion of the clones; in checked studies, under half of the deficit traces to unresolved V genes, and the cause of the others is not known. The sample profile shows some 130,000 clones; roughly 72% of them were found once. The biggest ten clones account for 7.3% of the sample. The sequenced sample was PBMCs. These receptor sequences come from a male donor in good health and CMV-seronegative.

CDR3 in DNA: TGTGCCAGCAGACTAGCGGGAAACTCCTACAATGAGCAGTTCTTC. This codes for CASRLAGNSYNEQFF. The rearrangement links TRBV6-1 to TRBJ2-1; TRBD2 matches 10 bases. The CDR3 length is 15 residues. Germline trimming cut 6 bases from V and 0 bases from J; bases unmatched to any gene: 2. The germline gives CDR1 MNHNS, CDR2 SASEGT.

The J gene is TRBJ2-2, the V gene TRBV23-1; D perhaps matches TRBD1 (6 bases). TRBV23-1 qualifies as an ORF whose function is uncertain. V was pared by 2 bases and J by 4 bases, with 26 bases between. This CDR3 comprises 20 residues. The CDR3 loop reads CASSQGQGLCYKRFTGELFF. The CDR3 DNA follows: TGCGCCAGCAGTCAAGGCCAGGGGCTATGTTATAAGCGTTTCACCGGGGAGCTGTTTTTT.

The J gene is TRBJ1-2, the V gene TRBV29-1, with D tentatively TRBD1 (6 bases). Trimming took off 2 bases at V and 3 bases at J, with 10 bases between the two ends. CDR3 length: 13 residues. Germline V CDR1 and CDR2: SQVTM, ANQGSEA. CDR3 protein: CSVEWGLDYGYTF. The CDR3, as DNA: TGCAGCGTTGAATGGGGGCTCGACTATGGCTACACCTTC.

The V call is TRBV5-5, the J call TRBJ2-7; 7 nucleotides match TRBD2. Germline V gives CDR1 SGHKS, CDR2 YYEKEE (reference sequence). V lost 4 bases to trimming and J lost 1 base; unmatched junction nucleotides: 5. The CDR3 extends over 14 amino acids. CDR3 sequence: CASSVSGASYEQYF. The CDR3, as DNA: TGTGCCAGCAGCGTGAGCGGGGCTTCCTACGAGCAGTACTTC. Looking up the rest from reference TRBV5-5 and TRBJ2-7 gives the full variable domain: DAGVTQSPTHLIKTRGQQVTLRCSPISGHKSVSWYQQVLGQGPQFIFQYYEKEERGRGNFPDRFSARQFPNYSSELNVNALLLGDSALYLCASSVSGASYEQYFGPGTRLTVT.

The chain joins TRBV4-2 to TRBJ2-5; 13 nucleotides align to TRBD2. This CDR3 comprises 16 residues. CDR1 is LGHNA, CDR2 YNFKEQ, per germline. V lost 1 base and J lost 2; bases outside the gene matches: 1. CDR3 DNA sequence: TGTGCCAGCAGCCAAGGGGGACTAGCGGGACAAGAGACCCAGTACTTC. It codes for CASSQGGLAGQETQYF.

This chain joins TRBV28 and TRBJ1-5; no firm D call. The CDR3 length is 14 residues. V lost 8 bases to trimming and J lost 7 bases, with 18 bases between them. CDR1 is MDHEN, CDR2 SYDVKM, per germline. The CDR3 spells CASRLGGSGQPQHF. CDR3 DNA: TGTGCCAGCCGATTAGGAGGGTCTGGGCAGCCCCAGCATTTT.

This sequence joins TRBV27 and TRBJ2-1; no reliable D call. Per germline, CDR1 MNHEY and CDR2 SMNVEV (reference sequence). V gave up 3 bases and J gave up 0 bases, with 12 bases separating them. The CDR3 spans 16 residues. CDR3 nucleotides: TGTGCCAGCAGTTTCCTGATGGTGAGCTCCTACAATGAGCAGTTCTTC. This sequence encodes CASSFLMVSSYNEQFF.

This clone was seen only once. The gene calls are TRBV11-3 and TRBJ2-2, with D possibly being TRBD2 (6 bases). This CDR3 spans 17 amino acids. CDR1 and CDR2 from the germline V gene are SGHNT and YENEEA. V was clipped by 5 bases and J by 7 bases, with 23 bases between them. Here the CDR3 DNA reads TGTGCCAGCAGCCTCTCCCCGGGACTTCTCCTTGGCGGGGAGCTGTTTTTT. Protein product: CASSLSPGLLLGGELFF.

The CDR3 region has the DNA TGCGCCAGCAGCCGACCGGGACAGGACCCGACCGAGCAGTACTTC. As protein: CASSRPGQDPTEQYF. The J gene is TRBJ2-7, the V gene TRBV5-1; 8 bases fit TRBD1. Trimming took 4 bases from V and 6 from J; bases not matched to a gene: 12. The CDR3 length is 15 residues. The germline CDR1 and CDR2 sequences are SGHRS and YFSETQ.

The chain uses TRBV28 and TRBJ1-3; a possible D gene is TRBD1 (5 bases). CDR3 size: 18 residues. CDR1 is MDHEN and CDR2 is SYDVKM in the germline V gene. Trimming shortened V by 5 bases and J by 0 bases, and 20 bases separated the two germline ends. The CDR3 DNA sequence: TGTGCCAGCAGTAATAGAGTCGGACAACTGGACTCTGGAAACACCATATATTTT. It is translated as CASSNRVGQLDSGNTIYF.

The genes are TRBV7-6 and TRBJ2-2; D unclear. V lost 5 bases to trimming and J lost 0 bases, with 7 bases between them. Germline V gene lookup returns CDR1 SGHVS and CDR2 FNYEAQ. The CDR3 contains 14 residues. CDR3 in amino acids: CASSPNSNTGELFF. DNA for the CDR3: TGTGCCAGCAGCCCCAACTCGAACACCGGGGAGCTGTTTTTT.

The chain recombines TRBV15 with TRBJ2-3; 7 bases agree with TRBD2. The CDR3 loop spans 16 amino acids. Per the germline V gene, CDR1 is LNHNV and CDR2 is YYDKDF (reference sequence). V was clipped by 7 bases and J by 1 base; unmatched bases: 11. The CDR3 DNA sequence: TGTGCCACCAATCCCCTCATGGCGGGGGGCACAGATACGCAGTATTTT. Its translation: CATNPLMAGGTDTQYF.

J is TRBJ2-7 and V is TRBV7-2; 13 positions agree with TRBD2. CDR1 SGHTA and CDR2 FQGNSA come from the germline V gene. The CDR3 is 15 residues long. J was trimmed by 4 bases and V by 1 base; bases with no gene match: 1. CDR3 sequence reads: CASSLGTSGGYEQYF. CDR3 bases: TGTGCCAGCAGCTTAGGGACTAGCGGGGGTTACGAGCAGTACTTC.

This sequence joins TRBV19 and TRBJ2-1; 7 nucleotides match TRBD1. V was clipped by 3 bases and J by 12 bases; unmatched bases: 2. Germline CDR1 LNHDA, CDR2 SQIVND (reference sequence). The CDR3 extends over 11 amino acids. The CDR3 DNA sequence: TGTGCCAGTAGTATGACAGGGCGGCAGTTCTTC. Translating gives CASSMTGRQFF.

The rearrangement links TRBV5-5 to TRBJ1-5; D is unresolved. Germline CDR1 and CDR2: SGHKS and YYEKEE (reference sequence). V lost 1 base, J lost 1 base, and 9 bases lay in between. The CDR3 spans 15 residues. The CDR3 bases are TGTGCCAGCAGCTTGCACACAGTGAGCAATCAGCCCCAGCATTTT. This translates into CASSLHTVSNQPQHF.

This clone was seen only a few times. The rearrangement uses TRBV6-6 and TRBJ2-1, with 8 bases identical to TRBD2. The V gene's germline CDR1 is MNHNY and CDR2 SVGAGI (reference sequence). The CDR3 extends over 14 amino acids. The junction had 6 bases not matched to a gene; V was cut back by 4 bases and J by 7 bases. In DNA form, the CDR3 reads TGTGCCAGCAGTTCCGGGACTAGTAAGAATGAGCAGTTCTTC. Its translation is CASSSGTSKNEQFF.

The chain recombines TRBV30 with TRBJ2-7, with D possibly TRBD2 on 5 matching bases. The germline V and J ends were trimmed by 4 bases and 5 bases, with 15 bases remaining between them. The germline V gene encodes CDR1 GTSNPN and CDR2 SVGIG (reference sequence). This CDR3 has 13 residues. This CDR3 is CAWTSKAGNEQYF. DNA of the CDR3: TGTGCCTGGACCTCAAAAGCCGGGAACGAGCAGTACTTC.

The chain joins TRBV7-9 to TRBJ2-3; D is ambiguous. Germline V lookup: CDR1 SEHNR, CDR2 FQNEAQ (reference sequence). The CDR3 contains 11 residues. Trimming stripped 4 bases from V and 8 bases from J, with 7 bases between. CDR3 in amino acids: CASSSTPTQYF. DNA for the CDR3: TGTGCCAGCAGCTCCACTCCTACGCAGTATTTT.

The chain employs TRBV2 and TRBJ1-1; D not certain. Trimming shortened V by 4 bases and J by 3 bases, and 12 bases separated the two germline ends. Germline V lookup: CDR1 SNHLY, CDR2 FYNNEI. The CDR3 is made up of 14 amino acids. This CDR3 reads CASSGWNTDTEAFF. Written as DNA, the CDR3 is TGTGCCAGCAGTGGGTGGAACACAGACACTGAAGCTTTCTTT.